What follows describes a single TCR beta chain. The PCR contained 60 Vbeta and 13 Jbeta primers. The assay was immunoSEQ multiplex PCR, and TCRdb's table has in-frame clones only and misses some. The data contain about 180,000 clones, 70% to 85% of them singletons. The data were obtained in a study of cytomegalovirus exposure and HLA in healthy donors. Trimming cost V 10 bases and J 3 bases, with 13 bases left between them. Germline-derived CDR1 and CDR2 are MGHDK and SYGVNS. The CDR3 is 13 residues long. This TCR was recovered from a woman aged 60-75 years in good health and CMV-seropositive. The sample taken for sequencing was PBMCs. The V and J genes are TRBV25-1 and TRBJ1-5, with a possible D match to TRBD1 (6 bases). The chain's CDR3 is CATGGGHNQPQHF. CDR3 bases: TGTGCCACCGGGGGGGGCCACAATCAGCCCCAGCATTTT.